Below, 2 T cell receptor beta chains from the same sample are listed, as sequenced in a study of T-cell memory formation after mild COVID-19. TCRdb called the 5' RACE reads again in MiXCR, with one record for every CDR3 protein. The repertoire holds under 450,000 distinct CDR3 sequences, with more than 20% as singletons. The sample was PBMCs or a T cell subset sorted from them (not recorded which). The source is an adult woman who had mild COVID-19 (a few samples of this study predate the infection). Cell type and time point are not known.

The V gene is TRBV5-6, the J gene TRBJ2-3; D not resolved. Trimming cost V 6 bases and J 2 bases, with 13 bases left between them. Germline V CDR1 and CDR2: SGHDT, YYEEEE. The CDR3 is made up of 14 amino acids. CDR3 sequence: CASTTERVTDTQYF. CDR3 bases: TGTGCCAGCACCACGGAACGGGTCACAGATACGCAGTATTTT.

This clonotype occurred a few times. The rearrangement joins TRBV27 to TRBJ2-7, with a weak D call TRBD2 (5 bases). CDR1 MNHEY and CDR2 SMNVEV come from the germline V gene (reference sequence). The CDR3 contains 13 residues. The germline V and J ends were trimmed by 7 bases and 6 bases, with 16 bases remaining between them. DNA of the CDR3: TGTGCCAGCACCCCTGGAGGCCGTCCCGAGCAGTACTTC. This encodes CASTPGGRPEQYF.